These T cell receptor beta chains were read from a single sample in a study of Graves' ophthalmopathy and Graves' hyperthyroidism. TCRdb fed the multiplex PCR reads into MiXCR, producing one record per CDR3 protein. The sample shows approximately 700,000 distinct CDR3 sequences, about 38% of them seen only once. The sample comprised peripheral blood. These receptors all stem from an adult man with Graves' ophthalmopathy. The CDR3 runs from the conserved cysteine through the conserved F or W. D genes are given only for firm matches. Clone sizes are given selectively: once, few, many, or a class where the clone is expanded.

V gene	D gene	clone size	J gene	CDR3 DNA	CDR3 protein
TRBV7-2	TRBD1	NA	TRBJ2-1	TGTGCCAGCAGCTTGTTAGGGACAGGGGGAGATGAGCAGTTCTTC	CASSLLGTGGDEQFF
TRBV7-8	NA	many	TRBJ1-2	TGTGCCAGCAGCTTAGCACCGGAGAACTATGGCTACACCTTC	CASSLAPENYGYTF
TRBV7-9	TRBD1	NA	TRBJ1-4	TGTGCCAGCAGCCCCGGGGGGACAGAGAACAAACTGTTTTTT	CASSPGGTENKLFF
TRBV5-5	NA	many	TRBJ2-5	TGTGCCAGCAGCTTGTTAGGTGGGCCAGAGACCCAGTACTTC	CASSLLGGPETQYF
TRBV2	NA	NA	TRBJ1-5	TGTGCCAGCAGTGGGCAGTTCAATCAGCCCCAGCATTTT	CASSGQFNQPQHF
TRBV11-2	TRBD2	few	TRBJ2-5	TGTGCCAGCAGCTTAGAGTCTAGCGGGGGGGAGTACGGGACCCAGTACTTC	CASSLESSGGEYGTQYF
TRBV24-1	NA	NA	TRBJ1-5	TGTGCCACCAGTGATTGGACCCAGTTGGAGGAGACCCAGCATTTT	CATSDWTQLEETQHF
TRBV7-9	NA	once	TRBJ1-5	TGCGCCAGCAGCCATAACGTCAGGGAAAAGGGCAATCAGCCCCAGCATTTT	CASSHNVREKGNQPQHF
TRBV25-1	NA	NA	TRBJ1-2	TGTGCCAGCAGTGTACTGGACAAGGAGGACTATGGCTACACCTTC	CASSVLDKEDYGYTF
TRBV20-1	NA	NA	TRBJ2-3	TGCAGTGCTAGAGTTGGGTGGGGCACAGATACGCAGTATTTT	CSARVGWGTDTQYF
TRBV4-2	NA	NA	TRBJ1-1	TGTGCCAGCAGCTCCCCCGGCAAGAACACTGAAGCTTTCTTT	CASSSPGKNTEAFF
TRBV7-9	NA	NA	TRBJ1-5	TGTGCCAGCAGCAGGGGCGGCTGGGAGACCCAGCATTTT	CASSRGGWETQHF
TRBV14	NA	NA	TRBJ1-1	TGTGCCAGCAGTTTGATACAGAACACTGAAGCTTTCTTT	CASSLIQNTEAFF
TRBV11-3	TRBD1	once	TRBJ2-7	TGTGCCAGCAGCTTAGATCGGTTAGGGGGCTTCTACGAGCAGTACTTC	CASSLDRLGGFYEQYF
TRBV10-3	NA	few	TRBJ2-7	TGTGCCATCAGTGAGTCGCTGATCGACGAGCAGTACTTC	CAISESLIDEQYF
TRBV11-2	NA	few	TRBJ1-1	TGTGCCAGCAGCTTCGCAGGGGTTGCCACTGAAGCTTTCTTT	CASSFAGVATEAFF
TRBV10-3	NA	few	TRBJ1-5	TGTGCCAGCAGTTACCCCTCTGGACAGAATCAGCCCCAGCATTTT	CASSYPSGQNQPQHF
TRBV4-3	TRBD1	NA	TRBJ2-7	TGCGCCAGCAGCCAAGAGGACAGGTACTACGAGCAGTACTTC	CASSQEDRYYEQYF
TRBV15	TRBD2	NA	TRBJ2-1	TGTGCCACCAGATTGACCCGACTAGCGGGACACAATGAGCAGTTCTTC	CATRLTRLAGHNEQFF
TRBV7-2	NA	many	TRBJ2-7	TGTGCCAGCAGCCCGGGGACTCTGAGCGAGCAGTACTTC	CASSPGTLSEQYF
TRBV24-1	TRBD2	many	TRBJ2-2	TGTGCCACCGCAGACCCGGGACTAGCGGGAGCGGACGGGGAGCTGTTTTTT	CATADPGLAGADGELFF
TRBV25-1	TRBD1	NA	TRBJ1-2	TGTGCCAGCAGTGAATCCGCGAGACAGGGGGGCTATGGCTACACCTTC	CASSESARQGGYGYTF
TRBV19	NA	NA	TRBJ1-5	TGTGCCAGTAGACAGGAGAGCAATCAGCCCCAGCATTTT	CASRQESNQPQHF
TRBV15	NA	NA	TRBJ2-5	TGTGCCACCAGCAGCCCGGGGACTCGCCAAGAGACCCAGTACTTC	CATSSPGTRQETQYF
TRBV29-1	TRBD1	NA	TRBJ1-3	TGCAGCGTTGATTCTACAGGGGGCACTGGAAACACCATATATTTT	CSVDSTGGTGNTIYF
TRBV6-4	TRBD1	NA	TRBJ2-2	TGTGCCAGCAGTGATGTGACAGGGTTCACCGGGGAGCTGTTTTTT	CASSDVTGFTGELFF
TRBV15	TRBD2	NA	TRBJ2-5	TGTGCCACCAGCAGGACTAGCGGGGGGGCCGGGGGCGAGACCCAGTACTTC	CATSRTSGGAGGETQYF
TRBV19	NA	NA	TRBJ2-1	TGTGCCAGTAGTTCCAGCTCGACCGAGTACAATGAGCAGTTCTTC	CASSSSSTEYNEQFF
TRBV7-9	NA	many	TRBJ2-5	TGTGCCAGCAGCTTTAAAGGGGCCCAAGAGACCCAGTACTTC	CASSFKGAQETQYF
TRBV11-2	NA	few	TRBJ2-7	TGTGCCAGCAGCTTAGAGGCAGGGCCCCTCTACGAGCAGTACTTC	CASSLEAGPLYEQYF
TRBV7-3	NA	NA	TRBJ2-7	TGTGCCAGCAGCGGAGGGGTGATGGAGCCTTACTACGAGCAGCACTTC	CASSGGVMEPYYEQHF
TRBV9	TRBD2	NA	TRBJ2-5	TGTGCCAGCAGCGTAGCCCCAGCGGGAGGCTTCGCGGAGACCCAGTACTTC	CASSVAPAGGFAETQYF
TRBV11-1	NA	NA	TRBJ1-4	TGTGCCAGCAGCTTAGAAGGTTTTAATAAGGGTAATGAAAAACTGTTTTTT	CASSLEGFNKGNEKLFF
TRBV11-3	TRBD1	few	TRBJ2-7	TGTGCCAGCAGCCCCCGGGACAGGGTCTCGCTTTCCTACGAGCAGTACTTC	CASSPRDRVSLSYEQYF
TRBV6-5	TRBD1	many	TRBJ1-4	TGTGCCAGTAGTACCGGGACAGGAGGAGAAAAACTGTTTTTT	CASSTGTGGEKLFF
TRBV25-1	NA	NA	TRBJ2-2	TGTGCCAGCAGGTTGGGCGGGGAGCTGTTTTTT	CASRLGGELFF
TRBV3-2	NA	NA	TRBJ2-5	TGTGCCAGCAGCCCGCCAAGTAAAGAGACCCAGTACTTC	CASSPPSKETQYF
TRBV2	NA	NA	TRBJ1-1	TGTGCCAGCAGTGAAGGCGGCCTGAACACTGAAGCTTTCTTT	CASSEGGLNTEAFF
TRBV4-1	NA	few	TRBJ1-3	TGCGCCAGCAGCCAAGACAGGGGATACCGAAACACCATATATTTT	CASSQDRGYRNTIYF
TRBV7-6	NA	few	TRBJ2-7	TGTGCCAGCAGCTTAGAGGGGGTCGAGCAGTACTTC	CASSLEGVEQYF
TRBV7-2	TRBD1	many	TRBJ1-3	TGTGCCAGCAGCCCCGGGACAGCCTACTCTGGAAACACCATATATTTT	CASSPGTAYSGNTIYF
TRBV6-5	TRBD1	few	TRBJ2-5	TGTGCCAGCAGTTACTCGATCTTCGGGACAGGGAGAAAGACCCAGTACTTC	CASSYSIFGTGRKTQYF
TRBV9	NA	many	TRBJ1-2	TGTGCCAGCAGCACCTCGTGGGAGTATGGCTACACCTTC	CASSTSWEYGYTF
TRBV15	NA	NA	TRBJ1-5	TGTGCCAGCAGCCTAGCGGGAGGGCCCGGAGAGCCCCAGCATTTT	CASSLAGGPGEPQHF
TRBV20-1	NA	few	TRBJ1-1	TGCAGTGTCCCGAAGGGGGTGTCCACTGAAGCTTTCTTT	CSVPKGVSTEAFF
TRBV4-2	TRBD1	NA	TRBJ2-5	TGTGCCAGCACCGGACAGGGCCACCAAGAGACCCAGTACTTC	CASTGQGHQETQYF
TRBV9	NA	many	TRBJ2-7	TGTGCCAGCAGCGACGACCCGGCGGCACACGAGCAGTACTTC	CASSDDPAAHEQYF
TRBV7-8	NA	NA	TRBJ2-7	TGTGCCAGCAGCCAAGATTATAGGGGACCCCTAGGAGCCTACGAGCAGTACTTC	CASSQDYRGPLGAYEQYF
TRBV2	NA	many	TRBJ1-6	TGTGCCAGCAGGACAGTCGACGTCTCACCCCTCCACTTT	CASRTVDVSPLHF
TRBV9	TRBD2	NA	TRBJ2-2	TGTGCCAGCGGACTAGCGGGGAACACCGGGGAGCTGTTTTTT	CASGLAGNTGELFF
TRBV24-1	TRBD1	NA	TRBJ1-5	TGTGCCACCAGTGATCATACAGGGGGCAGGCAGCCCCAGCATTTT	CATSDHTGGRQPQHF
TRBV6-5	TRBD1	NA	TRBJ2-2	TGTGCCAGCAGTGAAGGGACAGGGGGCCTCGGGGAGCTGTTTTTT	CASSEGTGGLGELFF
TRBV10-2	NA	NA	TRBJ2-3	TGCGCCAGCAGTGATGACAGTTTAACAGATACGCAGTATTTT	CASSDDSLTDTQYF
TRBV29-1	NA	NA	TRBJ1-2	TGCAGCGTTGACAGTCGGCCTCAAGAAGATGGCTACACCTTC	CSVDSRPQEDGYTF